This paragraph covers one T cell receptor beta chain sequence. The antigen remains unidentified. This sample is drawn from a study of shared clonotypes between healthy human individuals. Study results and caveats: Naive CD4 clonotypes were shared across several donors at about 5.2%.

Naive-designated CD8 cells lacked CD45RO, were positively enriched for CCR7, and omitted terminally differentiated effector memory CD45RA+ cells. Per the germline V gene, CDR1 is SQVTM and CDR2 is ANQGSEA. This CDR3 comprises 18 residues. The V end was cut by 4 bases, the J end by 0 bases, with 23 bases between. Per the original data handling: Junction-only sequences produced by ImmunoSEQ had no quality scores, so filtering differed. Profiling relied on immunoSEQ multiplex PCR, and the TCRdb table lists in-frame clones only, not all of them. Clone size and the V and J calls come from that table; the DNA yielded D and trimming. The sample gives 760,000 or so clones, about 96% of which show up once; less than 0.3% is in the top ten.

Material for sequencing was naive CD8+ T cells sorted from blood. This chain joins TRBV29-1 and TRBJ2-3; TRBD1 is a possible D gene (6 bases). The receptor's source is a man aged 25-40 years in good health. CDR3 sequence (DNA): TGCAGCGTTGCCTCCACTATTCTTTCAAGGGGGAGCACAGATACGCAGTATTTT. Amino acid sequence: CSVASTILSRGSTDTQYF.